This T cell receptor (beta chain) was obtained from a study of blood T cell repertoires in COVID-19. In the study overall: Acute-phase and convalescent COVID-19 samples originated in the United States, Italy and Spain.

Only in-frame clones appear in the TCRdb table, and some are missing; sequencing was by immunoSEQ multiplex PCR. The repertoire includes 150,000 to 200,000 clones, approximately 80% of them detected once, and about an eighth sits in the top ten. V shed 2 bases and J shed 7 bases, with 9 bases lying between them. The CDR3 is made up of 12 amino acids. The V gene's germline CDR1 is KGHSH and CDR2 LQKENI. Recruits, aged roughly 18 to 90 years, lived in about two dozen US areas. The source material was PBMCs or T cells enriched from blood (not recorded which). This clonotype was sampled from a woman aged 60 to 75 who had recovered from COVID-19. This sequence joins TRBV18 and TRBJ2-7; D perhaps matches TRBD1 (5 bases). The CDR3 DNA reads as TGTGCCAGCTCACCATGGACACTTGAGCAGTACTTC. It is translated as CASSPWTLEQYF.